This entry is about one TCR beta chain. Its antigen is undetermined. This PCR relied on a set of 60 Vbeta primers and 13 Jbeta primers. Sequencing was performed with immunoSEQ multiplex PCR; in TCRdb, only in-frame clones are kept and a portion is missing. This sample has 100,000 or so clones, with approximately 83% found just once. Trimming left V 0 bases short and J 8 bases short, with 16 bases between. Per germline, CDR1 KGHSH and CDR2 LQKENI. The CDR3 covers 15 residues. The sample originates from a study of cytomegalovirus exposure and HLA in healthy donors. Overall study findings and caveats: The investigators catalogued 164 TCR beta chains as cytomegalovirus-associated. A later analysis, which compared TCR beta chains of equal frequency, found the HLA-associated ones more clonally expanded.

This receptor was identified in a man between 18 and 29 years old in good health and CMV-seronegative. Input material: PBMCs. This chain links TRBV18 with TRBJ1-2, with D tentatively TRBD1 (6 bases). CDR3 sequence (DNA): TGTGCCAGCTCACCACCGGGGGCCGATCGCCCCGGCTACACCTTC. Translating gives CASSPPGADRPGYTF.